This entry lists 8 T cell receptor beta chains sequenced from one sample in a study of early T cells in non-severe SARS-CoV-2 infection. TCRdb fed the 5' RACE reads into MiXCR, producing one record per CDR3 protein. The sample includes about 70,000 distinct CDR3 sequences, under 15% seen only once; the top ten take 0.95% to 1.5%. What was sequenced was whole blood. The receptor set was obtained from an adult who was a healthcare worker with PCR-confirmed SARS-CoV-2 infection or an uninfected control (not recorded which).

The rearrangement links TRBV28 to TRBJ2-1; 12 nucleotides agree with TRBD1. Germline V gene sequence: CDR1 MDHEN, CDR2 SYDVKM. The CDR3 contains 14 residues. With V trimmed by 7 bases and J by 8 bases, 6 bases remained unmatched. CDR3 sequence: CASKGGTGGHEQFF. DNA of the CDR3: TGTGCCAGCAAGGGGGGGACAGGGGGCCATGAGCAGTTCTTC.

The sample holds many counts of this clonotype. The genes are TRBV28 and TRBJ2-3; D may be TRBD1 or TRBD2 (5 bases each). This CDR3 is built from 15 residues. V lost 5 bases to trimming and J lost 2 bases, with 14 bases between them. The germline V gene encodes CDR1 MDHEN and CDR2 SYDVKM. CDR3 sequence reads: CASSLTPGTTDTQYF. For the CDR3, the DNA is TGTGCCAGCAGTCTCACCCCTGGGACCACAGATACGCAGTATTTT. The full variable domain, with the rest looked up from reference TRBV28 and TRBJ2-3, is DVKVTQSSRYLVKRTGEKVFLECVQDMDHENMFWYRQDPGLGLRLIYFSYDVKMKEKGDIPEGYSVSREKKERFSLILESASTNQTSMYLCASSLTPGTTDTQYFGPGTRLTVL.

By share, this clonotype ranks as medium-sized (0.01 to 0.1%). The CDR3 sequence: CASSSGTGDYGYTF. In DNA form, the CDR3 reads TGTGCCAGCAGCTCCGGGACAGGTGACTATGGCTACACCTTC. The chain joins TRBV7-9 to TRBJ1-2, with 8 bases that match TRBD1. V shed 4 bases and J 3 bases; nucleotides not matched to a gene: 4. CDR1 and CDR2 (germline): SEHNR, FQNEAQ (reference sequence). This CDR3 comprises 14 residues.

At least ten counts were recorded for this clonotype. The J gene is TRBJ2-2, the V gene TRBV7-9, with unresolved D. The CDR3 runs to 14 residues. From germline, CDR1 is SEHNR and CDR2 FQNEAQ (reference sequence). V was clipped by 5 bases and J by 2 bases, with 9 bases between them. CDR3 nucleotide sequence: TGTGCCAGCAGCAGACAAGCAAACACCGGGGAGCTGTTTTTT. This encodes CASSRQANTGELFF. The whole variable domain, filled in from reference TRBV7-9 and TRBJ2-2, reads DTGVSQNPRHKITKRGQNVTFRCDPISEHNRLYWYRQTLGQGPEFLTYFQNEAQLEKSRLLSDRFSAERPKGSFSTLEIQRTEQGDSAMYLCASSRQANTGELFFGEGSRLTVL.

This clonotype was counted ten times or more. J is TRBJ1-1 and V is TRBV27; a possible D gene is TRBD1 (5 bases). From germline, CDR1 is MNHEY and CDR2 SMNVEV (reference sequence). The CDR3 is 18 residues long. V lost 0 bases to trimming and J lost 4 bases, with 21 bases between them. The CDR3 region has the DNA TGTGCCAGCAGTTTATCCAGGTTCGTCTGGGACGTTAGCACTGAAGCTTTCTTT. Translating gives CASSLSRFVWDVSTEAFF.

This clonotype is labeled medium-sized (0.01 to 0.1%). The chain recombines TRBV5-1 with TRBJ2-1; the match to TRBD2 covers 10 bases. Per the germline V gene, CDR1 is SGHRS and CDR2 is YFSETQ. The CDR3 totals 17 residues. J gave up 5 bases and V 0 bases, and 8 bases lay outside the gene matches. CDR3: CASSLAGVAGGHNEQFF. The CDR3 bases are TGCGCCAGCAGCTTGGCCGGGGTAGCGGGGGGACACAATGAGCAGTTCTTC.

V is TRBV28 and J is TRBJ1-2, with a tentative D call TRBD1 (5 bases). The CDR3 contains 13 residues. Trimming took 6 bases from V and 1 from J, leaving 9 bases between them. Germline values: CDR1 MDHEN, CDR2 SYDVKM. The CDR3 sequence: CASRKTVNYGYTF. The CDR3 region has the DNA TGTGCCAGCAGAAAGACAGTTAACTATGGCTACACCTTC.

This clonotype was seen at least ten times. V is TRBV12-3 or TRBV12-4 and J is TRBJ2-5; 13 bases map to TRBD2. CDR3 length: 17 residues. J lost 5 bases, V lost 0 bases, and 6 bases had no gene match. The CDR3 DNA reads TGTGCCAGCAGTTTAGCCCGGACTAGCGGGGGAAGGGAGACCCAGTACTTC. Its translation is CASSLARTSGGRETQYF.